This T cell receptor beta chain was recovered during a study of blood T cell repertoires in COVID-19 (dated by TCRdb to about 2020). Background on the whole study: Collaborator samples came from the United States, Italy and Spain and covered acute and convalescent phases of COVID-19. Where available, HLA class I and class II types were taken from metadata supplied by the sample provider and were not determined by assay-based typing. The dataset comprised deeply sampled blood TCRbeta repertoires from subjects exposed to, actively infected with, or recovered from COVID-19. Samples came from the ongoing ImmuneRACE study (first 160 participants) plus 1,254 subjects from 6 global collaborators. Nearly every sample came with metadata listing a de-identified subject ID, COVID-19 status, age in years and sex. The material from the prospective study consisted of cDNA or gDNA derived from T cells, B-cell-depleted T cells, or PBMCs. The repertoires were made available in a free public database intended to serve as a resource for research on the immune response to SARS-CoV-2.

Of note for this clone: The specificity of this receptor is unknown. No base quality values were provided; no much bigger clone lies one nucleotide off.

TCRbeta CDR3 regions were amplified from genomic DNA using the immunoSEQ Assay, a bias-controlled multiplex PCR. In the source study's methods: Within the assay, amplification of reference gene primers was used to estimate how many nucleated cells each sample contained. To quantify the absolute abundance of each unique TCRbeta CDR3 rearrangement, sequence reads were collapsed and filtered. For each sample, productive Simpson clonality was calculated as the square root of Simpson's diversity index over productive rearrangements. The table was pulled from immuneACCESS by TCRdb, which kept in-frame rearrangements only. Such tables lose some clones; where checked, under half of the loss comes from unresolved V genes, and the rest has no known cause. Clone size and the V and J calls come from that table; the DNA yielded D and trimming. Here the sample has about 270,000 clones; more than 70% occur a single time. In total, the top ten clones hold 3.1% of the sample.

V gives up 0 bases and J gives up 5 bases, and the segment between their germline ends measures 11 bases. CDR1 and CDR2 (SGDLS, YYNGEE) derive from the germline V gene. The CDR3 runs 14 residues from the cysteine to the phenylalanine. Here the CDR3 DNA is all that survives: 42 bases in frame from base 1. Findings and caveats that apply to the study as a whole: Clinical and demographic metadata were provided uncurated, with the amount varying by source and participant.

Collaborating institutions collected whole blood in K2EDTA tubes following their own protocols. For TCRbeta analysis, collaborator samples were shipped as frozen whole blood, as isolated PBMCs, or as DNA extracted from either sample type. The chain couples TRBV9 to TRBJ1-1; the D gene is perhaps TRBD1, on 5 matching bases. The sequenced sample was peripheral blood. This receptor was identified in a woman under 30 with acute or convalescent COVID-19. The CDR3 sequence is CASSVVTGQTEAFF. The nucleotide sequence reads as follows: TGTGCCAGCAGCGTAGTAACAGGTCAGACTGAAGCTTTCTTT.